A few counts support the clone carrying this TCR beta chain. Antigen: not known. Individual cDNA molecules carried attached unique molecular identifiers. TCRdb processed the 5' RACE reads anew with MiXCR; each CDR3 protein has one entry. The table includes 80,000 to 95,000 distinct CDR3 sequences, approximately 15% detected once. The sample originates from a study of early T cells in non-severe SARS-CoV-2 infection. As for the study in general: Chains were not paired, and sequencing was done on bulk RNA from unsorted whole blood. Study conclusions and caveats: Using VDJdb, the matching emphasized anti-spike CD8 responses while missing private and CD4 specificities.

The CDR3 has 15 amino acids. V was pared by 4 bases and J by 6 bases, with 9 bases of the junction left unmatched. Germline V lookup: CDR1 KGHDR, CDR2 SFDVKD. The sequence was collected from an adult who was a healthcare worker with PCR-confirmed SARS-CoV-2 infection or an uninfected control (not recorded which). The material sequenced was whole blood. The chain combines TRBV24-1 with TRBJ2-3, with 7 bases matching TRBD1. CDR3 in DNA: TGTGCCACCAGTGACCCTTTCTTAGGGGGCGATACGCAGTATTTT. Translating it yields CATSDPFLGGDTQYF.